This entry lists 32 T cell receptor beta chains sequenced from one sample in a study of shared clonotypes between healthy human individuals. CD45RO negativity and positive selection for CCR7 defined naive CD8 cells, a population that excluded terminally differentiated effector memory CD45RA+ cells. Using immunoSEQ multiplex PCR, the repertoire was profiled, and TCRdb retains in-frame clones only, with some absent. The sample holds 660,000 or so clones; approximately 96% are singletons and the top ten take roughly 0.1%. Sequencing was performed on naive CD8+ T cells sorted from blood. The receptors were gathered from a woman between 25 and 40 years old in good health.

This chain links TRBV27 with TRBJ2-1; TRBD2 agrees at 14 bases. Per germline, CDR1 MNHEY and CDR2 SMNVEV (reference sequence). The length of the CDR3 is 18 residues. V shed 5 bases and J 4 bases; nucleotides not matched to a gene: 10. The CDR3 region is CASSAGLAGGGPYNEQFF. DNA for the CDR3: TGTGCCAGCAGTGCCGGACTAGCGGGAGGTGGGCCGTACAATGAGCAGTTCTTC.

This clone was counted a single time. The chain is built from TRBV10-3 and TRBJ2-1; D unclear. Germline V CDR1 and CDR2: ENHRY, SYGVKD. The CDR3 covers 13 residues. V was pared by 0 bases and J by 2 bases, with 2 bases between. CDR3 in DNA: TGTGCCATCAGTGAGTCTACCTACAATGAGCAGTTCTTC. This translates into CAISESTYNEQFF.

This rearrangement joins TRBV18 to TRBJ2-5; no firm D call. V lost 2 bases and J lost 2, with 6 bases in between. The CDR3 runs 13 residues. Germline-derived CDR1 and CDR2 are KGHSH and LQKENI. CDR3 protein: CASSPGRQETQYF. In DNA form, the CDR3 reads TGTGCCAGCTCACCAGGCAGGCAAGAGACCCAGTACTTC. Full variable domain (rest looked up from reference TRBV18 and TRBJ2-5): NAGVMQNPRHLVRRRGQEARLRCSPMKGHSHVYWYRQLPEEGLKFMVYLQKENIIDESGMPKERFSAEFPKEGPSILRIQQVVRGDSAAYFCASSPGRQETQYFGPGTRLLVL.

The chain is built from TRBV6-1 and TRBJ2-3; 10 nucleotides agree with TRBD2. Germline V gene lookup returns CDR1 MNHNS and CDR2 SASEGT. V shed 3 bases, J shed 5 bases, and the junction held 11 bases outside the gene matches. This CDR3 has 17 residues. The CDR3 DNA reads TGTGCCAGCAGTGACCGTTTGTCTAGCGGGAGTTTAGATACGCAGTATTTT. This sequence encodes CASSDRLSSGSLDTQYF.

V and J are TRBV27 and TRBJ1-5; no clear D gene. CDR3 length: 13 residues. Germline V gene lookup returns CDR1 MNHEY and CDR2 SMNVEV (reference sequence). V lost 3 bases and J lost 6, with 9 bases in between. CDR3 nucleotides: TGTGCCAGCAGTTTTTATTTAGGTCAGCCCCAGCATTTT. It codes for CASSFYLGQPQHF.

The CDR3 region is CASSQDGRQGMNTIYF. For the CDR3, the DNA is TGTGCCAGCAGCCAAGATGGGCGGCAGGGGATGAACACCATATATTTT. The chain recombines TRBV4-2 with TRBJ1-3; the D gene is possibly TRBD1 (6 bases). The CDR3 has 16 residues. Trimming removed 0 bases from V and 7 bases from J, with 16 bases in between. Germline CDR1 and CDR2: LGHNA and YNFKEQ.

The chain combines TRBV19 with TRBJ1-2; the D is unclear. With 4 bases removed from V and 3 bases from J, the gap between germline ends came to 18 bases. Germline V gene data show CDR1 as LNHDA and CDR2 as SQIVND (reference sequence). The length of the CDR3 is 16 residues. The chain's CDR3 is CASSTPGYLWDYGYTF. The CDR3 DNA reads TGTGCCAGTAGTACCCCCGGCTATCTGTGGGACTATGGCTACACCTTC.

The chain recombines TRBV4-2 with TRBJ1-1, with D perhaps matching TRBD1 (5 bases). Germline loops: CDR1 LGHNA, CDR2 YNFKEQ. The CDR3 consists of 15 residues. Trimming stripped 1 base from V and 3 bases from J, with 12 bases between. The CDR3 here is CASSQGGRVDTEAFF. CDR3 nucleotide sequence: TGTGCCAGCAGCCAAGGGGGCAGGGTGGACACTGAAGCTTTCTTT.

The chain has TRBV28 and TRBJ2-2; 9 positions match TRBD2. Germline assignment: CDR1 MDHEN and CDR2 SYDVKM. The CDR3 length is 15 residues. J gave up 4 bases and V 1 base, and 1 base lay outside the gene matches. The CDR3 loop reads CASSLFSGGTGELFF. The CDR3, as DNA: TGTGCCAGCAGTTTATTTAGCGGGGGCACCGGGGAGCTGTTTTTT. The whole variable domain, filled in from reference TRBV28 and TRBJ2-2, reads DVKVTQSSRYLVKRTGEKVFLECVQDMDHENMFWYRQDPGLGLRLIYFSYDVKMKEKGDIPEGYSVSREKKERFSLILESASTNQTSMYLCASSLFSGGTGELFFGEGSRLTVL.

J is TRBJ2-1 and V is TRBV19; TRBD2 aligns across 11 bases. The CDR3 has 18 amino acids. Germline CDR1 and CDR2: LNHDA and SQIVND (reference sequence). J gave up 0 bases and V 0 bases, and 4 bases lay outside the gene matches. CDR3 loop: CASSIDSGLAASYNEQFF. CDR3 in DNA: TGTGCCAGTAGTATAGATTCGGGACTAGCGGCCTCCTACAATGAGCAGTTCTTC. Together with reference TRBV19 and TRBJ2-1, the CDR3 gives the full variable domain: DGGITQSPKYLFRKEGQNVTLSCEQNLNHDAMYWYRQDPGQGLRLIYYSQIVNDFQKGDIAEGYSVSREKKESFPLTVTSAQKNPTAFYLCASSIDSGLAASYNEQFFGPGTRLTVL.

This clone was recorded once. The gene calls are TRBV14 and TRBJ1-2; a weak D match, TRBD1 (6 bases). Per the germline V gene, CDR1 is SGHDN and CDR2 is FVKESK. The CDR3 runs to 14 residues. V gave up 1 base and J gave up 8 bases, with 14 bases separating them. CDR3 sequence reads: CASSQVSRGKGYTF. CDR3 coding DNA: TGTGCCAGCAGCCAAGTCTCCAGGGGCAAAGGCTACACCTTC.

The chain couples TRBV19 to TRBJ1-6; D is unresolved. CDR1 is LNHDA, CDR2 SQIVND, per germline (reference sequence). The CDR3 loop spans 15 amino acids. Trimming stripped 1 base from V and 10 bases from J, with 14 bases between. DNA for the CDR3: TGTGCCAGTAGTATAGGACCGAATAGTGAATCACCCCTCCACTTT. It is translated as CASSIGPNSESPLHF.

The chain joins TRBV5-1 to TRBJ1-4, with D possibly matching TRBD1 (5 bases). Trimming removed 1 base at V and 5 bases at J, with 9 bases between. The germline gives CDR1 SGHRS, CDR2 YFSETQ. The CDR3 is made up of 14 amino acids. CDR3 amino acids: CASSLKGANEKLFF. CDR3 coding DNA: TGCGCCAGCAGCTTGAAAGGGGCGAATGAAAAACTGTTTTTT. Full variable domain (outside the CDR3, taken from reference TRBV5-1 and TRBJ1-4): KAGVTQTPRYLIKTRGQQVTLSCSPISGHRSVSWYQQTPGQGLQFLFEYFSETQRNKGNFPGRFSGRQFSNSRSEMNVSTLELGDSALYLCASSLKGANEKLFFGSGTQLSVL.

The chain has TRBV5-1 and TRBJ2-5; D not resolved. V lost 0 bases to trimming and J lost 1 base, with 7 bases between them. This CDR3 comprises 14 residues. Germline values: CDR1 SGHRS, CDR2 YFSETQ. The CDR3 region is CASSLEPAQETQYF. CDR3 in DNA: TGCGCCAGCAGCTTGGAACCGGCCCAAGAGACCCAGTACTTC.

The genes are TRBV6-5 and TRBJ1-4; no definite D call. The ends were cut back, 8 bases at V and 0 bases at J, with 10 bases in the middle. The CDR3 is 14 residues long. The germline gives CDR1 MNHEY, CDR2 SVGAGI. CDR3 protein: CASSQDATNEKLFF. As DNA, the CDR3 is TGTGCCAGCTCGCAGGATGCAACTAATGAAAAACTGTTTTTT.

With respect to this clone: At the DNA level, this CDR3 is encoded by other sequences in the same sample as well. The chain couples TRBV20-1 to TRBJ2-5; D remains unclear. This CDR3 region has 10 residues. Germline CDR1 is DFQATT and CDR2 is SNEGSKA (reference sequence). Trimming stripped 6 bases from V and 4 bases from J, with 6 bases between. CDR3 DNA: TGCAGTGCCGAGAGAGAGACCCAGTACTTC. Amino acids: CSAERETQYF.

Concerning this clone itself: This CDR3 is also generated by other DNA sequences in the sample. CDR3 sequence: CASSLGTSYEQYF. CDR3 DNA: TGTGCCAGCAGTTTAGGGACTTCCTACGAGCAGTACTTC. This sequence joins TRBV27 and TRBJ2-7, with a tentative D call TRBD2 (6 bases). The CDR3 loop spans 13 amino acids. Looked up from germline, CDR1 is MNHEY and CDR2 is SMNVEV (reference sequence). Trimming pared 2 bases from V and 1 base from J, leaving 6 bases between.

This sequence joins TRBV7-9 and TRBJ2-5; 9 nucleotides align to TRBD1. Germline CDR1 is SEHNR and CDR2 is FQNEAQ (reference sequence). The CDR3 extends over 14 amino acids. V lost 3 bases to trimming and J lost 2 bases; unmatched junction nucleotides: 1. CDR3 in DNA: TGTGCCAGCAGCTTGGACAGGGGACAAGAGACCCAGTACTTC. Translated: CASSLDRGQETQYF. Full variable domain (outside the CDR3, taken from reference TRBV7-9 and TRBJ2-5): DTGVSQNPRHKITKRGQNVTFRCDPISEHNRLYWYRQTLGQGPEFLTYFQNEAQLEKSRLLSDRFSAERPKGSFSTLEIQRTEQGDSAMYLCASSLDRGQETQYFGPGTRLLVL.

This chain uses TRBV7-9 with TRBJ2-1; 8 nucleotides align to TRBD2. Germline V lookup: CDR1 SEHNR, CDR2 FQNEAQ (reference sequence). V lost 9 bases, J lost 0 bases, and 1 base stayed unmatched. This CDR3 region has 13 residues. CDR3 region: CASGTSSYNEQFF. CDR3 in DNA: TGTGCCAGTGGGACTAGCTCCTACAATGAGCAGTTCTTC.

The V and J genes are TRBV5-4 and TRBJ1-2; D call uncertain. This CDR3 is built from 15 residues. Between the trimmed V and J ends, which lost 0 bases and 3 bases, there was a span of 12 bases. CDR1 and CDR2 (germline): SGHNT, YYREEE (reference sequence). The CDR3 loop is CASSLVPAEHYGYTF. The CDR3 region has the DNA TGTGCCAGCAGCTTGGTTCCGGCGGAACACTATGGCTACACCTTC.

About this clone itself: This sample also contains other DNA sequences that code for the same CDR3. The J gene is TRBJ2-7, the V gene TRBV28; 8 bases line up with TRBD1. CDR1 MDHEN and CDR2 SYDVKM come from the germline V gene. The CDR3 loop spans 14 amino acids. With V trimmed by 3 bases and J by 2 bases, 3 bases remained unmatched. In DNA form, the CDR3 reads TGTGCCAGCAGTTTCGGGACAGGAGCCTACGAGCAGTACTTC. Translated: CASSFGTGAYEQYF.

This clone was picked up one time. The chain couples TRBV29-1 to TRBJ1-1; D is unresolved. This CDR3 region has 12 residues. V lost 0 bases to trimming and J lost 6 bases, with 8 bases between them. Germline lookup yields CDR1 SQVTM and CDR2 ANQGSEA. CDR3 sequence: CSVEDFTAEAFF. The CDR3, as DNA: TGCAGCGTTGAAGATTTTACCGCTGAAGCTTTCTTT.

Remarks on this clone: One end of the junction fails to match germline, which may point to a read error. The genes are TRBV2 and TRBJ1-2; D gene uncertain. This CDR3 has 11 amino acids. CDR1 and CDR2 (germline): SNHLY, FYNNEI. The CDR3 spells CASRLQVHVAF. The CDR3, as DNA: TGTGCCTCCCGTCTTCAGGTACATGTCGCCTTC.

The V gene is TRBV4-2, the J gene TRBJ1-2, with a possible D match to TRBD1 (5 bases). This CDR3 region has 14 residues. Germline CDR1 reads LGHNA; CDR2 reads YNFKEQ. V gave up 2 bases and J gave up 4 bases, with 11 bases separating them. CDR3 amino acids: CASSQLDRSYGYTF. The DNA for the CDR3 is TGTGCCAGCAGCCAACTTGACAGATCCTATGGCTACACCTTC.

This chain connects TRBV30 to TRBJ2-1; maybe TRBD1 (6 bases). The CDR3 length is 13 residues. V lost 4 bases, J lost 2 bases, and 9 bases lay in between. CDR1 and CDR2 (germline): GTSNPN, SVGIG (reference sequence). In DNA form, the CDR3 reads TGTGCCTGGACCGGGGACACCTACAATGAGCAGTTCTTC. Translated: CAWTGDTYNEQFF.

This chain uses TRBV15 with TRBJ2-1; the match to TRBD2 covers 13 bases. V trimming: 3 bases; J trimming: 8 bases; junction bases outside the gene matches: 10. Germline values: CDR1 LNHNV, CDR2 YYDKDF (reference sequence). CDR3 length: 17 residues. DNA for the CDR3: TGTGCCACCAGCAGTACTAGCGGGAGGGCCAAAAGCCATGAGCAGTTCTTC. Encoded protein: CATSSTSGRAKSHEQFF. Using reference TRBV15 and TRBJ2-1 for the parts outside the CDR3, the full variable domain is DAMVIQNPRYQVTQFGKPVTLSCSQTLNHNVMYWYQQKSSQAPKLLFHYYDKDFNNEADTPDNFQSRRPNTSFCFLDIRSPGLGDTAMYLCATSSTSGRAKSHEQFFGPGTRLTVL.

The chain joins TRBV5-1 to TRBJ2-3; the D gene is possibly TRBD2 (6 bases). This CDR3 spans 13 amino acids. Trimming took off 7 bases at V and 1 base at J, with 10 bases between the two ends. Germline CDR1 is SGHRS and CDR2 is YFSETQ. CDR3 in amino acids: CASGGTGTDTQYF. The CDR3 DNA reads as TGCGCCAGCGGAGGGACGGGCACAGATACGCAGTATTTT.

Turning to this clone: In the same sample, other DNA sequences code for this CDR3. The V call is TRBV19, the J call TRBJ2-7, with a weak D call TRBD2 (5 bases). V dropped 1 base and J dropped 3 bases, with 10 bases sitting between them. This CDR3 has 14 amino acids. CDR1 LNHDA and CDR2 SQIVND come from the germline V gene (reference sequence). Here the CDR3 reads CASSIGFGGYEQYF. In DNA form, the CDR3 reads TGTGCCAGTAGTATAGGCTTCGGAGGCTACGAGCAGTACTTC.

Comment on this clone: This same CDR3 is encoded by further DNA sequences in the sample. The V gene is TRBV5-6, the J gene TRBJ2-1, with 8 bases aligning to TRBD2. J gave up 6 bases and V 0 bases, and 2 bases lay outside the gene matches. The germline V gene has CDR1 SGHDT and CDR2 YYEEEE. The CDR3 is made up of 14 amino acids. CDR3 in DNA: TGTGCCAGCAGCTTGGCTCTAGCGGGCAATGAGCAGTTCTTC. Translation gives CASSLALAGNEQFF. The variable domain in full, completed from reference TRBV5-6 and TRBJ2-1, reads DAGVTQSPTHLIKTRGQQVTLRCSPKSGHDTVSWYQQALGQGPQFIFQYYEEEERQRGNFPDRFSGHQFPNYSSELNVNALLLGDSALYLCASSLALAGNEQFFGPGTRLTVL.

This chain links TRBV29-1 with TRBJ2-1, with TRBD1 as a possible D gene (5 bases). Trimming removed 6 bases at V and 8 bases at J, with 11 bases between. The V gene's germline CDR1 is SQVTM and CDR2 ANQGSEA. The CDR3 sequence is 11 residues long. CDR3 in DNA: TGCAGCGTATTAGGGGAATATGAGCAGTTCTTC. Protein product: CSVLGEYEQFF.

With regard to this clone: Other DNA sequences in the sample encode the same CDR3. This chain joins TRBV5-1 and TRBJ2-7, with 9 bases matching TRBD2. V was pared by 0 bases and J by 4 bases, with 2 bases of the junction left unmatched. This CDR3 comprises 14 residues. Germline CDR1 and CDR2: SGHRS and YFSETQ. This chain's CDR3 is CASSLGSGSYEQYF. In DNA, the CDR3 is TGCGCCAGCAGCTTGGGTAGCGGGAGTTACGAGCAGTACTTC. Full variable domain (remainder filled in from reference TRBV5-1 and TRBJ2-7): KAGVTQTPRYLIKTRGQQVTLSCSPISGHRSVSWYQQTPGQGLQFLFEYFSETQRNKGNFPGRFSGRQFSNSRSEMNVSTLELGDSALYLCASSLGSGSYEQYFGPGTRLTVT.

Notes on this clone: Other DNA variants within this sample encode the same CDR3. The chain's CDR3 is CASSLGSGYNEQFF. The CDR3 region has the DNA TGTGCCAGCAGTTTGGGGAGCGGTTACAATGAGCAGTTCTTC. V and J are TRBV27 and TRBJ2-1; tentative D call: TRBD2 (5 bases). Trimming took 3 bases from V and 4 from J, leaving 10 bases between them. Germline CDR1 MNHEY, CDR2 SMNVEV (reference sequence). CDR3 size: 14 residues.